The 24 T cell receptor beta chains given below trace back to one sample, sequenced in a study of T cell repertoires in aging, cancer and after chemotherapy. Amplification of TCR beta used genomic DNA extracted from peripheral blood. A mixed TRB-A/B primer pool amplified rearranged TRB by multiplex touch-down PCR. TCRdb analysed the multiplex PCR reads with MiXCR anew, one entry per CDR3 protein. The repertoire consists of 550 to 650 distinct CDR3 sequences, with roughly a fifth occurring once and the leading ten covering roughly 68%. Input material: blood. These receptors were taken from a human donor with a blood cancer.

This clonotype is judged medium-sized. CDR3 residues: CASSSGTGDYEQYF. The DNA for the CDR3 is TGTGCCAGCTCAAGTGGGACAGGGGACTACGAGCAGTACTTC. The genes are TRBV18 and TRBJ2-7; 10 bases agree with TRBD1. CDR3 length: 14 amino acids. J gave up 3 bases and V 5 bases, and 4 bases lay outside the gene matches. CDR1 and CDR2 from the germline V gene are KGHSH and LQKENI.

In this sample, this clonotype is medium-sized. The J gene is TRBJ2-7, the V gene TRBV4-2, with 9 bases matching TRBD2. From germline, CDR1 is LGHNA and CDR2 YNFKEQ. The trim removed 4 bases at V and 0 bases at J, leaving 7 bases unmatched. The CDR3 has 16 amino acids. CDR3 sequence reads: CASSRATSGSSYEQYF. For the CDR3, the DNA is TGTGCCAGCAGCCGAGCAACTAGCGGGTCCTCCTACGAGCAGTACTTC.

In its sample, this clonotype was seen a few times. The rearrangement uses TRBV28 and TRBJ1-1; D unresolved. The CDR3 covers 14 residues. Germline CDR1 MDHEN, CDR2 SYDVKM. Deletions cut 6 bases from V and 1 base from J, with 12 bases between. The CDR3 here is CASRPERANTEAFF. The CDR3 DNA follows: TGTGCCAGCAGGCCGGAGAGGGCGAACACTGAAGCTTTCTTT. Supplemented by reference TRBV28 and TRBJ1-1, the full variable domain reads DVKVTQSSRYLVKRTGEKVFLECVQDMDHENMFWYRQDPGLGLRLIYFSYDVKMKEKGDIPEGYSVSREKKERFSLILESASTNQTSMYLCASRPERANTEAFFGQGTRLTVV.

This chain connects TRBV7-2 to TRBJ2-1, with 14 bases matching TRBD2. Germline CDR1 reads SGHTA; CDR2 reads FQGNSA. Trimming cost V 5 bases and J 14 bases; bases outside gene matches: 14. The CDR3 totals 16 residues. CDR3 DNA: TGTGCCAGCAGCCCCCTTGGGACTAGCGGGAGTCCCCTCGAGTTCTTC. It specifies CASSPLGTSGSPLEFF.

This clonotype occurred a few times. The gene calls are TRBV20-1 and TRBJ1-5; D possibly corresponds to TRBD1 (6 bases). The CDR3 runs 13 residues. V lost 6 bases to trimming and J lost 4 bases, with 13 bases between them. CDR1 and CDR2 (germline): DFQATT, SNEGSKA (reference sequence). This CDR3 is CSAPSRGNQPQHF. CDR3 sequence (DNA): TGCAGTGCCCCATCGAGGGGGAATCAGCCCCAGCATTTT.

This clonotype is categorized as medium-sized. The V gene is TRBV6-5, the J gene TRBJ2-1; 11 bases map to TRBD1. The CDR3 spans 15 residues. With V trimmed by 6 bases and J by 9 bases, 10 bases remained unmatched. Germline V CDR1 and CDR2: MNHEY, SVGAGI. Written as DNA, the CDR3 is TGTGCCAGCAGACCCCGGACAGGGGGCCTAGGTGAGCAGTTCTTC. It codes for CASRPRTGGLGEQFF.

This clonotype is labeled large. The gene calls are TRBV12-3 or TRBV12-4 and TRBJ2-3; possibly TRBD1 or TRBD2 for D (6 bases each). The V and J ends lost 7 bases and 4 bases respectively, with 18 bases between them. The CDR3 has 15 residues. This chain's CDR3 is CASTLGGHSADTQYF. In DNA, the CDR3 is TGTGCCAGCACCCTTGGGGGGCATAGCGCAGATACGCAGTATTTT.

By sample share, this clonotype is large. The V call is TRBV29-1, the J call TRBJ2-1, with TRBD2 identical over 8 bases. The CDR3 contains 13 residues. With V trimmed by 8 bases and J by 5 bases, 8 bases remained unmatched. Germline V gene sequence: CDR1 SQVTM, CDR2 ANQGSEA. CDR3 sequence (DNA): TGCAGCCCCCGGCTAGCGGGCCACAATGAGCAGTTCTTC. This sequence encodes CSPRLAGHNEQFF.

The V gene is TRBV20-1, the J gene TRBJ2-1, with 7 bases that match TRBD2. Unmatched junction bases numbered 8, after V lost 4 bases and J lost 5 bases. This CDR3 is built from 14 residues. The germline gives CDR1 DFQATT, CDR2 SNEGSKA (reference sequence). The CDR3 sequence: CSATGSGTNNEQFF. The DNA of the CDR3 is TGCAGTGCTACAGGCAGCGGGACGAACAATGAGCAGTTCTTC.

In its sample, this clonotype is medium-sized. The chain joins TRBV18 to TRBJ1-4; D is possibly TRBD1 (5 bases). The germline CDR1 and CDR2 sequences are KGHSH and LQKENI. CDR3 size: 17 residues. Trimming took off 2 bases at V and 5 bases at J, with 18 bases between the two ends. DNA of the CDR3: TGTGCCAGCTCACCAGAAGCCCCCCCGGGACGCAATGAAAAACTGTTTTTT. Translating gives CASSPEAPPGRNEKLFF. Drawing the rest from reference TRBV18 and TRBJ1-4, the complete variable domain is NAGVMQNPRHLVRRRGQEARLRCSPMKGHSHVYWYRQLPEEGLKFMVYLQKENIIDESGMPKERFSAEFPKEGPSILRIQQVVRGDSAAYFCASSPEAPPGRNEKLFFGSGTQLSVL.

In its sample, this clonotype was seen a few times. The chain links TRBV20-1 to TRBJ2-4, with a weak D call TRBD1 (6 bases). Trimming took 4 bases from V and 8 from J, leaving 18 bases between them. Per germline, CDR1 DFQATT and CDR2 SNEGSKA (reference sequence). The CDR3 runs 14 residues. CDR3 region: CSAMATGRRDIQYF. The CDR3 coding sequence is TGCAGTGCTATGGCCACAGGGCGCCGGGACATTCAGTACTTC.

V usage is TRBV6-2 or TRBV6-3 and J usage is TRBJ2-7; TRBD1 agrees at 8 bases. This CDR3 comprises 14 residues. Germline CDR1 reads MNHEY; CDR2 reads SVGEGT. Trimming removed 5 bases from V and 3 bases from J; junction bases left unmatched: 6. Here the CDR3 DNA reads TGTGCCAGCAGTAGAGCCGGGACAGGCTACGAGCAGTACTTC. Protein sequence: CASSRAGTGYEQYF.

This clonotype is medium-sized (0.01 to 0.1%). V is TRBV6-2 or TRBV6-3 and J is TRBJ1-3, with D perhaps matching TRBD1 (5 bases). The V end lost 4 bases, the J end lost 4 bases, and 11 bases lay between the germline ends. CDR3 length: 14 amino acids. The germline CDR1 and CDR2 sequences are MNHEY and SVGEGT. DNA of the CDR3: TGTGCCAGCAGTTCCCAGGGAGCCGGAAACACCATATATTTT. It yields the protein CASSSQGAGNTIYF.

Within the sample, this clonotype is large (0.1 to 1%). This chain connects TRBV6-5 to TRBJ2-5, with D perhaps TRBD2 (6 bases). The V gene's germline CDR1 is MNHEY and CDR2 SVGAGI. With 4 bases removed from V and 7 bases from J, the gap between germline ends came to 13 bases. The CDR3 is 13 residues long. The CDR3 region is CASSSPSGGTQYF. CDR3 DNA sequence: TGTGCCAGCAGTTCTCCATCCGGGGGGACCCAGTACTTC.

This clonotype qualifies as large. The rearrangement uses TRBV6-1 and TRBJ2-7; TRBD1 agrees at 8 bases. The CDR3 loop spans 14 amino acids. V shed 7 bases and J 3 bases; nucleotides not matched to a gene: 8. The V gene's germline CDR1 is MNHNS and CDR2 SASEGT. Here the CDR3 reads CASMERTGNYEQYF. DNA for the CDR3: TGTGCCAGCATGGAAAGGACAGGGAACTACGAGCAGTACTTC.

There are a few counts of this clonotype. This sequence joins TRBV4-3 and TRBJ1-2, with D possibly matching TRBD1 (5 bases). The CDR3 length is 17 residues. V gave up 1 base and J gave up 3 bases, with 18 bases separating them. Germline values: CDR1 LGHNA, CDR2 YSLEER. CDR3 loop: CASSQGNADSYYYGYTF. CDR3 coding DNA: TGCGCCAGCAGCCAAGGCAACGCCGACAGTTACTACTATGGCTACACCTTC.

By its share, this clonotype is medium-sized. The chain couples TRBV20-1 to TRBJ2-1; D is tentatively TRBD1 or TRBD2 (5 bases each). Germline V CDR1 and CDR2: DFQATT, SNEGSKA (reference sequence). The V gene lost 3 bases and the J gene lost 4 bases, with 7 bases spanning the gap. The CDR3 has 12 residues. The CDR3 DNA reads as TGCAGTGCTAGCGGGGCATACAATGAGCAGTTCTTC. Its protein product is CSASGAYNEQFF.

With regard to this clonotype: One junction end disagrees with the germline gene, perhaps due to a read error. The chain employs TRBV27 and TRBJ1-1, with D uncertain. Looked up from germline, CDR1 is MNHEY and CDR2 is SMNVEV (reference sequence). The CDR3 has 15 residues. The CDR3 is CACRLNPSQSTEAFF. In DNA form, the CDR3 reads TGTGCCTGCAGACTCAACCCCTCTCAGAGTACTGAAGCTTTCTTT.

This clonotype was picked up a small number of times. The V gene is TRBV4-1, the J gene TRBJ2-2, with D hard to call. In germline, CDR1 is MGHRA, CDR2 YSYEKL. V was shortened by 1 base and J by 8 bases, with 8 bases between the two germline ends. The CDR3 has 13 residues. The CDR3 sequence is CASSQGNLGELFF. As DNA, the CDR3 is TGCGCCAGCAGCCAAGGGAACCTGGGGGAGCTGTTTTTT.

This clonotype is labeled medium-sized. J is TRBJ1-4 and V is TRBV29-1; 12 bases are shared with TRBD1. The V gene's germline CDR1 is SQVTM and CDR2 ANQGSEA. The trim removed 4 bases at V and 2 bases at J, leaving 8 bases unmatched. The CDR3 is made up of 17 amino acids. The CDR3 reads CSVGWTGTGGTNEKLFF. As DNA, the CDR3 is TGCAGCGTTGGATGGACCGGGACAGGGGGCACTAATGAAAAACTGTTTTTT.

This rearrangement joins TRBV6-2 or TRBV6-3 to TRBJ2-3, with a possible D match to TRBD2 (5 bases). Germline V CDR1 and CDR2: MNHEY, SVGEGT. V lost 0 bases to trimming and J lost 0 bases, with 13 bases between them. This CDR3 comprises 17 residues. The CDR3 DNA sequence: TGTGCCAGCAGTTACTCATGGAGTAGCGCCAGCACAGATACGCAGTATTTT. Translating it yields CASSYSWSSASTDTQYF.

This clonotype is labeled as large. The rearrangement links TRBV27 to TRBJ2-6; D remains ambiguous. The CDR3 is 14 amino acids. Trimming pared 2 bases from V and 1 base from J, leaving 3 bases between. CDR1 and CDR2 (germline): MNHEY, SMNVEV (reference sequence). The CDR3 DNA sequence: TGTGCCAGCAGTTTAATTTCTGGGGCCAACGTCCTGACTTTC. Translating it yields CASSLISGANVLTF.

This clonotype has more than one count but fewer than ten. The chain carries TRBV20-1 and TRBJ1-1; TRBD1 matches 11 bases. Germline loops: CDR1 DFQATT, CDR2 SNEGSKA (reference sequence). With 5 bases clipped from V and 2 bases from J, the junction kept 7 bases outside the gene matches. The CDR3 extends over 15 amino acids. The CDR3 DNA reads TGCAGTGCTCCTGGGGGACAGGGGGTCAACACTGAAGCTTTCTTT. Its protein product is CSAPGGQGVNTEAFF.

This clonotype has only a few counts. The gene calls are TRBV20-1 and TRBJ1-5; D gene unclear. Germline loops: CDR1 DFQATT, CDR2 SNEGSKA (reference sequence). Deletions cut 6 bases from V and 9 bases from J, with 12 bases between. The CDR3 spans 11 residues. CDR3 sequence (DNA): TGCAGTGCCTCCCCGGGCGGGCCCCAGCATTTT. Its translation: CSASPGGPQHF.